This T cell receptor beta chain originates from a study of CD8+ T cells in alopecia areata. Study information: Treatment comprised oral tofacitinib, 5 to 10 mg twice daily, in treated patients.

Patients with alopecia areata provided lesional scalp punch biopsies as well as peripheral blood. PBMCs were stained for CD3, CD4 and CD8, and CD4+ and CD8+ T cells were sorted. RNA extraction and reverse transcription yielded cDNA as sequencing template. Profiling relied on immunoSEQ multiplex PCR, and the TCRdb table lists in-frame clones only, not all of them. The sample shows some 170,000 clones, about 70% of them seen only once. Per germline, CDR1 GTSNPN and CDR2 SVGIG (reference sequence). CDR3 length: 12 amino acids. Trimming cost V 0 bases and J 10 bases, with 10 bases left between them. With respect to this clone: Its antigen is unknown.

General observations from the study: Scalp sequencing captures resident alphabeta T cells of normal skin too.

This TCR derives from a human donor with alopecia areata. Sequenced here: CD8+ T cells sorted from blood, sampled at week 0. The chain links TRBV30 to TRBJ2-1, with a weak D call TRBD1 (6 bases). The CDR3 nucleotides are TGTGCCTGGAGTGTGTCCGGGACAGAGCAGTTCTTC. Protein sequence: CAWSVSGTEQFF.